The 10 T cell receptor beta chains in this list originate from one sample, sequenced in a study of T cells in women clearing cervical HPV infection. Sequencing was performed with immunoSEQ multiplex PCR; in TCRdb, only in-frame clones are kept and a portion is missing. This listing includes 22,000 or so clones. Sequencing used blood buffy coat. These receptors were taken from a woman aged 18 to 75 with a cervical HPV16 infection that either progressed to CIN3+ or cleared (not recorded which).

About this clone: The read gets to within 3 residues of the CDR3 end, and the germline J gene fills in the rest. This chain connects TRBV5-1 to TRBJ2-5, with D possibly TRBD2 on 6 matching bases. V lost 1 base and J lost 1, with 14 bases in between. Germline lookup yields CDR1 SGHRS and CDR2 YFSETQ. This CDR3 comprises 16 residues. The CDR3 loop is CASSLIATGGQETQYF. The DNA read from the CDR3 is TGCGCCAGCAGCTTGATCGCCACCGGGGGCCAAGAGACC.

Turning to this clone: The read finishes 3 residues shy of the CDR3 end, and the germline J gene is used to complete it. The genes are TRBV19 and TRBJ2-1; D call uncertain. Trimming pared 3 bases from V and 5 bases from J, leaving 5 bases between. The CDR3 loop spans 12 amino acids. The V gene's germline CDR1 is LNHDA and CDR2 SQIVND (reference sequence). The CDR3 bases that were read are TGTGCCAGTAGTATCTACGACAATGAG. Protein product: CASSIYDNE. The full-length CDR3 reads as CASSIYDNEQFF.

About this clone itself: The read gets to within 3 residues of the CDR3 end, and the germline J gene fills in the rest. V is TRBV5-1 and J is TRBJ2-3, with 9 bases fitting TRBD2. This CDR3 contains 17 residues. The trim removed 0 bases at V and 5 bases at J, leaving 10 bases unmatched. Per germline, CDR1 SGHRS and CDR2 YFSETQ. The CDR3 loop reads CASSLVGAGGPGDTQYF. The CDR3 bases that were read are TGCGCCAGCAGCTTGGTGGGGGCGGGAGGGCCCGGAGATACG. The variable domain in full, with the rest retrieved from reference TRBV5-1 and TRBJ2-3, is KAGVTQTPRYLIKTRGQQVTLSCSPISGHRSVSWYQQTPGQGLQFLFEYFSETQRNKGNFPGRFSGRQFSNSRSEMNVSTLELGDSALYLCASSLVGAGGPGDTQYFGPGTRLTVL.

For this clone: Read data end 3 residues before the CDR3 end; the end is taken from the germline J gene. The chain carries TRBV24-1 and TRBJ2-1, with no clear D. CDR1 is KGHDR and CDR2 is SFDVKD in the germline V gene. With 5 bases removed from V and 5 bases from J, the gap between germline ends came to 12 bases. The CDR3 loop spans 14 amino acids. The CDR3 reads CATSARVLHNEQFF. The sequenced part of the CDR3 DNA is TGTGCCACCAGTGCCCGGGTGCTCCACAATGAG.

On this clone itself: The read ends 3 residues shy of where the CDR3 ends; the end is completed using the germline J gene. The chain carries TRBV20-1 and TRBJ2-1; 10 bases are shared with TRBD2. V was clipped by 5 bases and J by 2 bases; unmatched bases: 6. This CDR3 spans 15 amino acids. Germline loops: CDR1 DFQATT, CDR2 SNEGSKA (reference sequence). The CDR3 sequence is CSAREGLAAYNEQFF. The sequenced part of the CDR3 DNA is TGCAGTGCTCGCGAAGGACTAGCGGCCTACAATGAG.

Comment on this clone: The read ends 3 residues before the CDR3 terminus; that terminus is restored from the germline J gene. This rearrangement joins TRBV14 to TRBJ1-2; D unclear. The V gene's germline CDR1 is SGHDN and CDR2 FVKESK. Trimming removed 4 bases at V and 3 bases at J, with 12 bases between. CDR3 length equals 14 residues. CDR3 sequence reads: CASSPLGRDYGYTF. Incomplete CDR3 DNA: TGTGCCAGCAGCCCCCTCGGTCGGGACTATGGC.

About this clone itself: The observed sequence ends 3 residues before the CDR3 terminus, with the missing tail filled in from the germline J gene. The chain is built from TRBV11-2 and TRBJ2-3; TRBD2 matches 7 bases. Germline V CDR1 and CDR2: SGHAT, FQNNGV. Unmatched junction bases numbered 2, after V lost 4 bases and J lost 1 base. The CDR3 is 14 residues long. The CDR3 reads CASSSGGGTDTQYF. The part of the CDR3 DNA that was read is TGTGCCAGCAGCTCGGGGGGAGGCACAGATACG. Drawing the rest from reference TRBV11-2 and TRBJ2-3, the complete variable domain is EAGVAQSPRYKIIEKRQSVAFWCNPISGHATLYWYQQILGQGPKLLIQFQNNGVVDDSQLPKDRFSAERLKGVDSTLKIQPAKLEDSAVYLCASSSGGGTDTQYFGPGTRLTVL.

In regard to this clone: From the germline J gene comes the end of the CDR3, since the read stops 3 residues before it. The gene calls are TRBV28 and TRBJ2-4; unclear D gene. The CDR3 totals 13 residues. V was shortened by 2 bases and J by 5 bases, with 7 bases between the two germline ends. From germline, CDR1 is MDHEN and CDR2 SYDVKM. The covered CDR3 bases are TGTGCCAGCAGTTTAACACAGCAAAACATT. Translation: CASSLTQQNI. The whole CDR3 sequence reads CASSLTQQNIQYF.

With regard to this clone: With the read ending 3 residues before the CDR3 end, the germline J gene is used to fill in that end. The chain combines TRBV2 with TRBJ2-2; D possibly corresponds to TRBD2 (5 bases). The length of the CDR3 is 14 residues. Germline V CDR1 and CDR2: SNHLY, FYNNEI. The germline V and J ends were trimmed by 11 bases and 8 bases, with 21 bases remaining between them. CDR3 bases read: TGTGCCTCCGGGGAGAACTCTATAACGGGGGAG. Translating it yields CASGENSITGE. The entire CDR3 reads CASGENSITGELFF.

Of note for this clone: The DNA ends 3 residues before the CDR3 does, and the rest of the CDR3 is filled in from the germline J gene. This chain connects TRBV18 to TRBJ1-1, with 8 bases that match TRBD1. Germline CDR1 reads KGHSH; CDR2 reads LQKENI. J was trimmed by 7 bases and V by 1 base; bases with no gene match: 20. CDR3 size: 19 residues. CDR3 DNA (partial): TGTGCCAGCTCACCACTCATGACATGGACAGGGTCGGGATGGTATGAA. This gives the protein CASSPLMTWTGSGWYE. The full CDR3 reads CASSPLMTWTGSGWYEAFF.